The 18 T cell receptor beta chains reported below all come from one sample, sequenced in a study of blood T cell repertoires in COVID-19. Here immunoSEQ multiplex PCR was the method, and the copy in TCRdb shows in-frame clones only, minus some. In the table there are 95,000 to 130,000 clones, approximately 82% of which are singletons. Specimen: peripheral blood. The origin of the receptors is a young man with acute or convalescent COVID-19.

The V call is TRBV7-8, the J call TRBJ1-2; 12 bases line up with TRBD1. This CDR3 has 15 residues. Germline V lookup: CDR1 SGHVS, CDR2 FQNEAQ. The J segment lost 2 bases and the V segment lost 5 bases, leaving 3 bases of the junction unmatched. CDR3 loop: CASSPGQGANYGYTF. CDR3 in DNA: TGTGCCAGCAGCCCGGGACAGGGGGCAAACTATGGCTACACCTTC.

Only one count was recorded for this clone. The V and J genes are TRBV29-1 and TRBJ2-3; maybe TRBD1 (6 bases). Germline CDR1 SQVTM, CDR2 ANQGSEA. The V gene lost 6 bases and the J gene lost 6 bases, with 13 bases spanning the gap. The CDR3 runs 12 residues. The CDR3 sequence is CSVRKQGDTQYF. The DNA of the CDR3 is TGCAGCGTCCGGAAACAGGGCGATACGCAGTATTTT.

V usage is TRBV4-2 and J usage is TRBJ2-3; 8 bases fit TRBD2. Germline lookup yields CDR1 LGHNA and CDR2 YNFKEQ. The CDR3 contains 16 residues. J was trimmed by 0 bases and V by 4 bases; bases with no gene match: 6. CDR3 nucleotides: TGTGCCAGCAGCCGAGTAGCGGGGACAAGCACAGATACGCAGTATTTT. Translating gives CASSRVAGTSTDTQYF.

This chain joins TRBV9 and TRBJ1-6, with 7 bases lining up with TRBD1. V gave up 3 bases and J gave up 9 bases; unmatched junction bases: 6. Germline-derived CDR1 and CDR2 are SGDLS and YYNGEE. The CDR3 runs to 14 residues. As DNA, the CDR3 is TGTGCCAGCAGCGCCCAGGGGGTTAGTTCACCCCTCCACTTT. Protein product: CASSAQGVSSPLHF. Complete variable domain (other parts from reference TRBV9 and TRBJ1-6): DSGVTQTPKHLITATGQRVTLRCSPRSGDLSVYWYQQSLDQGLQFLIQYYNGEERAKGNILERFSAQQFPDLHSELNLSSLELGDSALYFCASSAQGVSSPLHFGNGTRLTVT.

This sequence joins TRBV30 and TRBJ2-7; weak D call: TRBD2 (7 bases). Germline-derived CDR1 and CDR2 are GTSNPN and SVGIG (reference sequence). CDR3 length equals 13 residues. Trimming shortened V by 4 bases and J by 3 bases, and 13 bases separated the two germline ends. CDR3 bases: TGTGCCTGGACAATAGGGGGGGGCTACGAGCAGTACTTC. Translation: CAWTIGGGYEQYF.

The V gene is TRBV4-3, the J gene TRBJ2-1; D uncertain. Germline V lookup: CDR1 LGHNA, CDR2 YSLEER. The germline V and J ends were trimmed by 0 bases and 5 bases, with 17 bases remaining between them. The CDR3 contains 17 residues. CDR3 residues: CASSQDDETPLHNEQFF. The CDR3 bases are TGCGCCAGCAGCCAAGACGACGAGACACCTTTACACAATGAGCAGTTCTTC.

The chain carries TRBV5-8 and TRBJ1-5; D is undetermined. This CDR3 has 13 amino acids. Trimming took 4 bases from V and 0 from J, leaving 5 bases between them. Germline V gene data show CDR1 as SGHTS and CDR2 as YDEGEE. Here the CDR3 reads CASSTDSNQPQHF. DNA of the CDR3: TGTGCCAGCAGCACAGATAGCAATCAGCCCCAGCATTTT.

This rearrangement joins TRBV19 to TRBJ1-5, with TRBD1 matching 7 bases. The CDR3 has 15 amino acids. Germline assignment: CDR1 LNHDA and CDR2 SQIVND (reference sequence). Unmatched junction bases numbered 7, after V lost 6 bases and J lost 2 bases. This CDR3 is CASSRDRGGNQPQHF. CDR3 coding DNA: TGTGCCAGTAGCCGGGACAGAGGAGGCAATCAGCCCCAGCATTTT.

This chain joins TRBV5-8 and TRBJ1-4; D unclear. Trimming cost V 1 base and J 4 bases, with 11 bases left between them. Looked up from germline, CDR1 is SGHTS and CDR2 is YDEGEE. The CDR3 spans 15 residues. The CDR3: CASSLKSLLNEKLFF. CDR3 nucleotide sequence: TGTGCCAGCAGCTTGAAAAGCCTCCTTAATGAAAAACTGTTTTTT.

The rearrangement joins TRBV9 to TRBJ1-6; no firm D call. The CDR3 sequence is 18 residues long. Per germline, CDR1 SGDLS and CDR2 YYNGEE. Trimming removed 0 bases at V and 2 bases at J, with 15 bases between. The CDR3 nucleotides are TGTGCCAGCAGCGTAGAAGGAGGGAGAATACCCTATAATTCACCCCTCCACTTT. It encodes CASSVEGGRIPYNSPLHF.

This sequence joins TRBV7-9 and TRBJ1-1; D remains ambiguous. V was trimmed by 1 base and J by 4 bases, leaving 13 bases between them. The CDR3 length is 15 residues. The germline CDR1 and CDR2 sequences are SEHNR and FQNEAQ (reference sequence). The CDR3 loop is CASSLVPGGFTEAFF. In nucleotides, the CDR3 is TGTGCCAGCAGCTTAGTGCCCGGAGGGTTCACTGAAGCTTTCTTT.

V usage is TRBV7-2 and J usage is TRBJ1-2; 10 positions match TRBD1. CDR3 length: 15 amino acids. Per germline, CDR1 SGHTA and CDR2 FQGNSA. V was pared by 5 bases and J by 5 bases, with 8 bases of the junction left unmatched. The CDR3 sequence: CASSGRTGGPYGYTF. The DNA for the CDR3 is TGTGCCAGCAGCGGACGGACAGGGGGACCTTATGGCTACACCTTC.

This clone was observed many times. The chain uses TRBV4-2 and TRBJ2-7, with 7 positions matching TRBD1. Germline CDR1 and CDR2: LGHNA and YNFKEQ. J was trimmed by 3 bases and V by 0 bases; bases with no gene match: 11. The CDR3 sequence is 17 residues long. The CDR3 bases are TGTGCCAGCAGCCAAGAGGGAACAAGACAGGGCGGCTACGAGCAGTACTTC. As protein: CASSQEGTRQGGYEQYF.

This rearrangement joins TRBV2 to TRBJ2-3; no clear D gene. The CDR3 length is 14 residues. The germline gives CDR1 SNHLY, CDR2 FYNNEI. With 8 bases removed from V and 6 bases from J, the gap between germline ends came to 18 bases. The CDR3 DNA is TGTGCCAGCCAAATGCTAGAGGATCCCGATACGCAGTATTTT. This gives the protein CASQMLEDPDTQYF.

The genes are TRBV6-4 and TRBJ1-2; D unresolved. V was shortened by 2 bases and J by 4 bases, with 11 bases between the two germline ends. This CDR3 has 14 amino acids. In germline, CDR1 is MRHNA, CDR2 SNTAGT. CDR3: CASSDGGQSYGYTF. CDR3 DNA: TGTGCCAGCAGTGACGGTGGGCAGTCCTATGGCTACACCTTC.

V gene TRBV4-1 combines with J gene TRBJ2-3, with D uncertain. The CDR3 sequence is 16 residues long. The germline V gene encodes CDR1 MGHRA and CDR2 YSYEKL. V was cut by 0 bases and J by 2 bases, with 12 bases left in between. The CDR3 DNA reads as TGCGCCAGCAGCCAAGATGAGTCCAAATCCACAGATACGCAGTATTTT. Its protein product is CASSQDESKSTDTQYF.

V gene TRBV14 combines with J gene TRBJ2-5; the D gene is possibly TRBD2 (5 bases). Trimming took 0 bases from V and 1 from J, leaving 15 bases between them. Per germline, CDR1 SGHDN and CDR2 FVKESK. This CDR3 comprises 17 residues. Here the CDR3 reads CASSQDRSAPRQETQYF. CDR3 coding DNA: TGTGCCAGCAGCCAAGATCGTAGCGCCCCCCGCCAAGAGACCCAGTACTTC.

The CDR3 nucleotides read TGTGCCAGCAGCTTATTGGGGTCCTCGCAGGGGGCCTACGAGCAGTACTTC. Translated, it gives CASSLLGSSQGAYEQYF. This sequence joins TRBV7-8 and TRBJ2-7; 7 bases fit TRBD1. This CDR3 is built from 17 residues. After removal of 2 bases from V and 2 bases from J, the junction contained 12 bases not matched to a gene. Germline assignment: CDR1 SGHVS and CDR2 FQNEAQ.